This T cell receptor (beta chain) was profiled in a study of T cell responses to AZD1222 COVID-19 vaccine. General observations from the study: Spike-specific TCR breadth and depth rose after two AZD1222 doses. No repertoire was sampled before or during the peak T cell response, only after it. Only a handful of AZD1222 recipients tested seropositive at baseline.

Repertoires were generated with immunoSEQ multiplex PCR, while TCRdb's copy carries only in-frame clones and drops some. The sample holds 95,000 to 110,000 clones, roughly 90% seen once. Concerning this clone itself: No antigen is known for it.

The CDR3 has 16 residues. Per germline, CDR1 LGHDT and CDR2 YNNKEL (reference sequence). V dropped 1 base and J dropped 5 bases, with 15 bases sitting between them. V gene TRBV3-1 (or the pseudogene TRBV3-2) combines with J gene TRBJ2-1, with D unresolved. This receptor was taken from an adult in good health. The sequenced sample was peripheral blood, obtained on day 0 of AZD1222 vaccination. This chain's CDR3 is CASSQVVGTRDNEQFF. The CDR3 bases are TGTGCCAGCAGCCAAGTCGTGGGAACAAGGGACAATGAGCAGTTCTTC.